The clone carrying this TCR beta chain showed up just once. Its antigen is unknown. The record originates from a study of Graves' ophthalmopathy and Graves' hyperthyroidism. Stable hyperthyroidism was defined by absence of ophthalmopathy within 18 months of follow-up. A diagnosis was made from clinical symptoms together with serum thyroxine, TRAb, thyroid ultrasound and orbital computed tomography. The authors isolated PBMCs from about 10 ml of fresh peripheral blood. Study conclusions and caveats: Among expanded thyroid clonotypes above 0.001 frequency, most also occurred in blood.

TCR beta CDR3 amplification used RNA transcripts. HTBI-primed first-round RT-PCR preceded second-round multiplex PCR. MiXCR was run by TCRdb on the multiplex PCR reads, yielding one entry per CDR3 protein. The sample carries under 800,000 distinct CDR3 sequences, approximately 22% recorded once. The TCR sequence derives from a woman aged 18-29 years with stable Graves' hyperthyroidism. Some clones in this sample may be carry-over from other donors' samples. The sample was peripheral blood.

The CDR3 here is CASSQEGVRGKDGYTF. Here the CDR3 DNA reads TGCGCCAGCAGCCAAGAAGGGGTTAGAGGGAAGGATGGCTACACCTTC. This chain connects TRBV4-1 to TRBJ1-2; D may be TRBD1 (5 bases). CDR3 length equals 16 residues. From germline, CDR1 is MGHRA and CDR2 YSYEKL. V gave up 0 bases and J gave up 6 bases, with 17 bases separating them.